These T cell receptor beta chains were read from a single sample in a study of blood T cell repertoires in COVID-19. Profiling relied on immunoSEQ multiplex PCR, and the TCRdb table lists in-frame clones only, not all of them. The sample holds roughly 290,000 clones, more than 75% seen once. Sequencing used peripheral blood. The receptors stem from a woman in her forties or fifties who had recovered from COVID-19. Each CDR3 is given with its conserved first and last residue. Fields, in order: V gene, D gene, J gene, clone size, CDR3 DNA, CDR3 protein. A D gene is named only where the DNA matches it firmly. Size is omitted from some rows. Given values are once, few, many or a class for expanded clones.

>TRBV11-1|TRBD2|TRBJ2-4|.
TGTGCCAGCAGCGATATAGCGGGAGTAAACATTCAGTACTTC
CASSDIAGVNIQYF
>TRBV12-3/TRBV12-4|.|TRBJ1-1|.
TGTGCCAGCAGTTTAACGGTCCAGGGGAAAGCTTTCTTT
CASSLTVQGKAFF
>TRBV28|.|TRBJ2-5|.
TGTGCCAGCAGGACAGTTGAGACCCAGTACTTC
CASRTVETQYF
>TRBV13|TRBD1|TRBJ1-2|.
TGTGCCAGCAGCTTACTTAATCCGGGACAGAAAAACTATGGCTACACCTTC
CASSLLNPGQKNYGYTF
>TRBV10-3|.|TRBJ2-7|.
TGTGCCATCAGCGGAAGGACAGTACTCTACGAGCAGTACTTC
CAISGRTVLYEQYF
>TRBV27|.|TRBJ2-1|once
TGTGCCAGCATCACGGGGAACAATGAGCAGTTCTTC
CASITGNNEQFF
>TRBV6-2/TRBV6-3|.|TRBJ1-1|.
TGTGCCAGCAGTGCCGCCGACAGGGAAGCTTTCTTT
CASSAADREAFF
>TRBV7-8|.|TRBJ1-1|.
TGTGCCAGCAGCTTAAAGGAGATGAACACTGAAGCTTTCTTT
CASSLKEMNTEAFF
>TRBV6-5|TRBD1|TRBJ1-2|.
TGTGCCAGCACCTTGGACAGGGGTAACTATGGCTACACCTTC
CASTLDRGNYGYTF
>TRBV6-2/TRBV6-3|TRBD1|TRBJ1-5|.
TGTGCCAGCAGTTACCGCGGCCGGACAGGGGATTATAGCAATCAGCCCCAGCATTTT
CASSYRGRTGDYSNQPQHF
>TRBV4-3|.|TRBJ1-2|.
TGCGCCAGCAGCCAAGGAGACAGGTACCTCTATGGCTACACCTTC
CASSQGDRYLYGYTF
>TRBV7-2|TRBD1|TRBJ2-3|.
TGTGCCAGCAGCCCACAACCGGGACAGGGAGATACGCAGTATTTT
CASSPQPGQGDTQYF
>TRBV15|.|TRBJ2-2|once
TGTGCCACCAGCAGAGTGAGCGGGGAGCTGTTTTTT
CATSRVSGELFF
>TRBV10-3|TRBD2|TRBJ2-7|.
TGTGCCATCGGGGGACAGGGAACTAGCGGGAGCAGGTACGAGCAGTACTTC
CAIGGQGTSGSRYEQYF
>TRBV28|TRBD2|TRBJ2-2|.
TGTGCCAGCAGTTTGACTAGCGGGATCTACCCCGGGGAGCTGTTTTTT
CASSLTSGIYPGELFF
>TRBV19|.|TRBJ1-3|once
TGTGCCAGTAGCCCTCTGGAACTACTTGGAAACACCATATATTTT
CASSPLELLGNTIYF
>TRBV15|.|TRBJ2-1|.
TGTGCCACCAGCAGAGATCCCCGAGGTCACAATGAGCAGTTCTTC
CATSRDPRGHNEQFF
>TRBV4-2|TRBD1|TRBJ1-2|.
TGTGCCAGCAGCCAAGATGGGGGACAGGGACTTGGTGGCTACACCTTC
CASSQDGGQGLGGYTF
>TRBV28|.|TRBJ1-2|.
TGTGCCAGCAGCACACGACAGGAAGGGGGCTATGGCTACACCTTC
CASSTRQEGGYGYTF
>TRBV6-5|.|TRBJ2-3|.
TGTGCCAGCAGGAGAGGCAGGGGAGATACGCAGTATTTT
CASRRGRGDTQYF
>TRBV4-1|.|TRBJ2-2|.
TGCGCCAGCAGCCAAGAGGCAGGGATCGCCGGGGAGCTGTTTTTT
CASSQEAGIAGELFF
>TRBV19|TRBD1|TRBJ1-2|.
TGTGCCAGTAGTATCGACAGGGGTGGCTATGGCTACACCTTC
CASSIDRGGYGYTF
>TRBV24-1|TRBD1|TRBJ1-2|.
TGTGCCACCAGTCCGGACAGGAACCACGGCTACACCTTC
CATSPDRNHGYTF
>TRBV3-1/TRBV3-2|.|TRBJ2-5|.
TGTGCCAGCAGCCATCGACTAGGACCTAAACAAGAGACCCAGTACTTC
CASSHRLGPKQETQYF
>TRBV11-2|TRBD1|TRBJ1-1|.
TGTGCCAGCAGCCTGGGACAGGGGAACACTGAAGCTTTCTTT
CASSLGQGNTEAFF
>TRBV11-3|TRBD1|TRBJ2-2|.
TGTGCCAGCAGCTTACTTTACCTACAGGGGGCTGGCGGGGAGCTGTTTTTT
CASSLLYLQGAGGELFF
>TRBV7-2|TRBD2|TRBJ2-5|.
TGTGCCAGCAGCTTAGACACGGCGGGAGGAGGGGAGACCCAGTACTTC
CASSLDTAGGGETQYF
>TRBV5-1|TRBD2|TRBJ2-1|.
TGCGCCAGCAGCCTGGGACTAGCGTTACCTACTGCGGGTAATGAGCAGTTCTTC
CASSLGLALPTAGNEQFF
>TRBV4-3|TRBD1|TRBJ1-1|.
TGCGCCAGCAGCCAAGGGACAGGGGGCTCGGTAGCTTTCTTT
CASSQGTGGSVAFF
>TRBV19|TRBD2|TRBJ2-1|.
TGTGCCAGTAGTGGAGTAGCGGGAGCTGAGCAGTTCTTC
CASSGVAGAEQFF
>TRBV18|TRBD2|TRBJ2-7|once
TGTGCCAGCTCACTGGGACTAGCGGGAGACGGAAGCTCCTACGAGCAGTACTTC
CASSLGLAGDGSSYEQYF
>TRBV13|TRBD2|TRBJ2-5|.
TGTGCCAGCAGCTTCTCAGGACTAGCGGACCAAGAGACCCAGTACTTC
CASSFSGLADQETQYF
>TRBV28|TRBD1|TRBJ1-1|.
TGTGCCAGCGAAAACTACTCCGGGACAGGGAATGAAGCTTTCTTT
CASENYSGTGNEAFF
>TRBV2|.|TRBJ2-3|.
TGTGCCAGCAGTTTAGATCAGGGCGATACGCAGTATTTT
CASSLDQGDTQYF
>TRBV4-1|.|TRBJ2-5|.
TGCGCCAACGAGCCGGGACTGCAAGAGACCCAGTACTTC
CANEPGLQETQYF
>TRBV5-6|.|TRBJ1-4|.
TGTGCCAGCAGCCTTGGACAGAGGGGCGAAAAACTGTTTTTT
CASSLGQRGEKLFF
>TRBV12-3/TRBV12-4|.|TRBJ1-1|.
TGTGCCAGCAGTTTGTTATCTAACACTGAAGCTTTCTTT
CASSLLSNTEAFF
>TRBV12-3/TRBV12-4|TRBD1|TRBJ1-2|.
TGTGCCAGCAGTTTGGGACAGGATGGCTACACCTTC
CASSLGQDGYTF
>TRBV10-3|TRBD2|TRBJ2-4|.
TGTGCCATCAGTGCTAGCGGGGACGCCAAAAACATTCAGTACTTC
CAISASGDAKNIQYF
>TRBV11-2|.|TRBJ2-7|.
TGTGCCAGCAGTCCCAGGGGCCGCTCCTACGAGCAGTACTTC
CASSPRGRSYEQYF
>TRBV28|.|TRBJ2-1|.
TGTGCCAGTTCCTCACTCGGGGGTCTGAGCTCCTACAATGAGCAGTTCTTC
CASSSLGGLSSYNEQFF